These 15 T cell receptor beta chains share one sample of origin, sequenced in a study of OX40 agonist ivuxolimab in advanced cancers. Measured with immunoSEQ multiplex PCR; TCRdb has only the in-frame clones, and not every one. The data hold roughly 60,000 clones, with approximately 94% observed a single time. The source was CD4+ or CD8+ T cells sorted from blood, collected in a trial of the OX40 agonist ivuxolimab. The receptors were gathered from an adult with an advanced solid tumor such as melanoma, head and neck, liver or kidney cancer.

The rearrangement joins TRBV13 to TRBJ2-7; weak D call: TRBD2 (5 bases). Germline V CDR1 and CDR2: PRHDT, FYEKMQ (reference sequence). This CDR3 comprises 13 residues. V was clipped by 5 bases and J by 1 base, with 9 bases between them. As DNA, the CDR3 is TGTGCCAGCAGCCAAGGACTGTCCTACGAGCAGTACTTC. Amino acids: CASSQGLSYEQYF.

This chain links TRBV6-1 with TRBJ2-7, with TRBD2 identical over 12 bases. This CDR3 is built from 20 residues. CDR1 and CDR2 (germline): MNHNS, SASEGT. J gave up 6 bases and V 2 bases, and 20 bases lay outside the gene matches. CDR3 residues: CASSEKNRVFLAGGPAEQYF. In nucleotides, the CDR3 is TGTGCCAGCAGTGAAAAAAACAGGGTCTTCCTAGCGGGAGGGCCGGCCGAGCAGTACTTC.

This chain uses TRBV27 with TRBJ2-7; D gene unclear. The CDR3 length is 13 residues. CDR1 MNHEY and CDR2 SMNVEV come from the germline V gene (reference sequence). Trimming pared 2 bases from V and 4 bases from J, leaving 9 bases between. CDR3 sequence reads: CASSLGSVYEQYF. The CDR3 coding sequence is TGTGCCAGCAGTTTAGGGTCAGTTTACGAGCAGTACTTC.

This clone was picked up one time. The chain recombines TRBV4-1 with TRBJ1-1, with D unresolved. Germline V gives CDR1 MGHRA, CDR2 YSYEKL. There are 15 residues in the CDR3. Between the trimmed V and J ends, which lost 2 bases and 2 bases, there was a span of 12 bases. CDR3 bases: TGCGCCAGCAGCCAAAGTTCGACTGGAAACACTGAAGCTTTCTTT. Encoded protein: CASSQSSTGNTEAFF.

This chain uses TRBV5-6 with TRBJ2-7, with 8 bases matching TRBD2. This CDR3 comprises 13 residues. The V gene end was trimmed by 4 bases and the J gene end by 6 bases; junction bases not matched to a gene: 6. CDR1 and CDR2 from the germline V gene are SGHDT and YYEEEE. CDR3 sequence: CASSVGTRGEQYF. CDR3 nucleotide sequence: TGTGCCAGCAGCGTCGGGACTAGAGGCGAGCAGTACTTC.

The chain uses TRBV9 and TRBJ2-7; the D call may be TRBD1 or TRBD2 (5 bases each). Germline CDR1 reads SGDLS; CDR2 reads YYNGEE. Between the trimmed V and J ends, which lost 0 bases and 4 bases, there was a span of 11 bases. This CDR3 comprises 14 residues. CDR3 in DNA: TGTGCCAGCAGCGTAGGGGGGAAGGGTTACGAGCAGTACTTC. This codes for CASSVGGKGYEQYF.

The chain joins TRBV5-6 to TRBJ1-2; the D is unclear. Germline V gene lookup returns CDR1 SGHDT and CDR2 YYEEEE. CDR3 length: 12 residues. Trimming took off 3 bases at V and 2 bases at J, with 5 bases between the two ends. The CDR3 nucleotides read TGTGCCAGCAGCTCCTCAAACTATGGCTACACCTTC. Protein product: CASSSSNYGYTF.

This sequence joins TRBV28 and TRBJ2-7; 7 nucleotides match TRBD1. CDR3 length: 17 residues. V lost 5 bases to trimming and J lost 5 bases; unmatched junction nucleotides: 18. Germline CDR1 MDHEN, CDR2 SYDVKM. The CDR3 loop reads CASSPLTPDRATHEQYF. CDR3 sequence (DNA): TGTGCCAGCAGTCCCCTTACCCCCGACAGGGCGACCCACGAGCAGTACTTC.

The gene calls are TRBV15 and TRBJ2-1, with 11 bases aligning to TRBD2. V trimming: 1 base; J trimming: 5 bases; junction bases outside the gene matches: 4. The CDR3 consists of 16 residues. Germline CDR1 is LNHNV and CDR2 is YYDKDF (reference sequence). The CDR3 sequence: CATSRVAGGPDNEQFF. CDR3 bases: TGTGCCACCAGCAGAGTAGCGGGAGGGCCCGACAATGAGCAGTTCTTC.

This clone was seen once. Different DNA sequences within this sample yield the same CDR3. V gene TRBV5-1 combines with J gene TRBJ1-1; 9 bases are a match to TRBD1. V lost 3 bases to trimming and J lost 5 bases; unmatched junction nucleotides: 8. This CDR3 has 15 residues. The germline V gene encodes CDR1 SGHRS and CDR2 YFSETQ. The CDR3 reads CASSSTGGGYTEAFF. The CDR3 bases are TGCGCCAGCAGCTCAACAGGGGGCGGGTATACTGAAGCTTTCTTT. Combining the CDR3 with reference TRBV5-1 and TRBJ1-1 gives the whole variable domain KAGVTQTPRYLIKTRGQQVTLSCSPISGHRSVSWYQQTPGQGLQFLFEYFSETQRNKGNFPGRFSGRQFSNSRSEMNVSTLELGDSALYLCASSSTGGGYTEAFFGQGTRLTVV.

A single count supports this clone. V is TRBV13 and J is TRBJ2-7; 7 nucleotides line up with TRBD2. CDR1 PRHDT and CDR2 FYEKMQ come from the germline V gene (reference sequence). The CDR3 has 14 residues. J was trimmed by 2 bases and V by 5 bases; bases with no gene match: 6. The CDR3 protein is CASSQGLSTYEQYF. The CDR3, as DNA: TGTGCCAGCAGCCAGGGACTATCAACCTACGAGCAGTACTTC.

The J gene is TRBJ2-1, the V gene TRBV4-3; 10 nucleotides agree with TRBD1. Trimming cost V 1 base and J 2 bases; bases outside gene matches: 5. The V gene's germline CDR1 is LGHNA and CDR2 YSLEER. The CDR3 runs to 17 residues. CDR3: CASSQGGTGDPYNEQFF. CDR3 coding DNA: TGCGCCAGCAGCCAAGGAGGGACAGGGGACCCCTACAATGAGCAGTTCTTC.

The chain couples TRBV7-9 to TRBJ1-1; 8 bases are shared with TRBD1. The CDR3 runs to 15 residues. The V and J ends lost 5 bases and 0 bases, in that order; junction bases with no gene match: 5. Germline lookup yields CDR1 SEHNR and CDR2 FQNEAQ (reference sequence). The CDR3 DNA reads TGTGCCAGCAGCCCAACGACAGGGGTGAACACTGAAGCTTTCTTT. Amino acids: CASSPTTGVNTEAFF.

The J gene is TRBJ2-2, the V gene TRBV27; TRBD2 matches 9 bases. Germline V gene data show CDR1 as MNHEY and CDR2 as SMNVEV (reference sequence). CDR3 length equals 15 residues. With V trimmed by 4 bases and J by 4 bases, 4 bases remained unmatched. The CDR3 nucleotides read TGTGCCAGCAGTTCCGGGACTAGCAGCACCGGGGAGCTGTTTTTT. It codes for CASSSGTSSTGELFF.

The chain has TRBV7-9 and TRBJ1-5; D call uncertain. Per the germline V gene, CDR1 is SEHNR and CDR2 is FQNEAQ (reference sequence). Trimming removed 5 bases from V and 1 base from J, with 12 bases in between. CDR3 size: 15 residues. In nucleotides, the CDR3 is TGTGCCAGCAGCCCCGGCCCGGGAAGCAATCAGCCCCAGCATTTT. It is translated as CASSPGPGSNQPQHF.